This TCR beta chain was identified in a study of cytomegalovirus exposure and HLA in healthy donors. The donors (healthy individuals) were bone marrow donors. To note about this clone: The target antigen is unknown.

The germline gives CDR1 SGHNT, CDR2 YYREEE (reference sequence). V lost 4 bases, J lost 5 bases, and 6 bases stayed unmatched. CDR3 length: 15 amino acids. The PCR was carried out with 60 Vbeta primers and 13 Jbeta primers. Sequencing used immunoSEQ multiplex PCR; TCRdb keeps in-frame clones, though not all of them. The sample carries 90,000 to 130,000 clones, around 61% recorded once. Broader study findings: In a later analysis, V- and J-gene trimming of beta chains associated with a DCLRE1C missense variant, replicated independently. The classifier reportedly diagnosed cytomegalovirus status with high specificity and sensitivity. In a later analysis, donors in an Asian-associated ancestry cluster reportedly had fewer N-insertions in productive TCRs than the cohort mean.

The origin of this receptor is a woman aged 30 to 39 in good health and CMV-seronegative. The sample taken for sequencing was PBMCs. This rearrangement joins TRBV5-4 to TRBJ2-1; 10 bases line up with TRBD1. CDR3 DNA: TGTGCCAGCAGCGCCGGGACAGGGGTCCACAATGAGCAGTTCTTC. Protein: CASSAGTGVHNEQFF.